A few counts support the clone carrying this T cell receptor beta chain. The source of the sample is a study of PD-1 blockade in classical Hodgkin lymphoma. Germline CDR1 and CDR2: SGHRS and YFSETQ. The length of the CDR3 is 14 residues. V was cut by 3 bases and J by 5 bases, with 12 bases left in between. Described time point: cycle 4 day 1 (C4D1), after less than seven weeks of nivolumab. Relapses following autologous stem cell transplantation were seen in all patients, with brentuximab vedotin exposure varying. The data were produced by immunoSEQ multiplex PCR, yet TCRdb's version contains in-frame clones alone and is incomplete. The sample includes 16,000 or so clones, 80% to 90% of them seen just once.

The rearrangement links TRBV5-1 to TRBJ2-1; D unclear. The sequence derives from a human donor with classical Hodgkin lymphoma. The sample was peripheral blood mononuclear cells (PBMCs), taken before the fourth cycle of nivolumab. The CDR3 nucleotides read TGCGCCAGCAGCTCAATGGGAAGTAACAATGAGCAGTTCTTC. Translating gives CASSSMGSNNEQFF.